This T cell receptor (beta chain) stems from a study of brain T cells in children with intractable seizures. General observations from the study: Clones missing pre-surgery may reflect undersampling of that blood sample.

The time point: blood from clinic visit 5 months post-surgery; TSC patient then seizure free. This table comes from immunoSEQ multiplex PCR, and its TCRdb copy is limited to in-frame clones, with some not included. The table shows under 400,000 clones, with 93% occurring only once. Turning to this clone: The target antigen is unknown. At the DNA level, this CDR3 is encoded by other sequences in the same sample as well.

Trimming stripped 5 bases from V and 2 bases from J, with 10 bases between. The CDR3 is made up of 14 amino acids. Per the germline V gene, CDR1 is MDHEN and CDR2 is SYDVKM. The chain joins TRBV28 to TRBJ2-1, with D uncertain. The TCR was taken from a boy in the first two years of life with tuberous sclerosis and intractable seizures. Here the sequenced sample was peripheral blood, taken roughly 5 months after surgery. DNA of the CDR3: TGTGCCAGCAGTAAAGGTCCTCCCTACAATGAGCAGTTCTTC. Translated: CASSKGPPYNEQFF.